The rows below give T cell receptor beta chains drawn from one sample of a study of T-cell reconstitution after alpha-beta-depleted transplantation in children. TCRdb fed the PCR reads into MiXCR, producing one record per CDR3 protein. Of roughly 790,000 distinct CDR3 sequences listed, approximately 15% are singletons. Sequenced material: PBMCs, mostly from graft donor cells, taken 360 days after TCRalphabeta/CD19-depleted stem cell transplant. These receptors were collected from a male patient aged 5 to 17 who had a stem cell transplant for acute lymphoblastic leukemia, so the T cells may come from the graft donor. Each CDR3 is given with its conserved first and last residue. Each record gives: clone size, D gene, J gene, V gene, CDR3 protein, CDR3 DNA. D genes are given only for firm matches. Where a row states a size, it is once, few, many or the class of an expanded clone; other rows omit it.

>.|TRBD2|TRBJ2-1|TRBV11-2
CASSLGASGRNNEQFF
TGTGCCAGCAGCTTAGGGGCTAGCGGGAGGAACAATGAGCAGTTCTTC
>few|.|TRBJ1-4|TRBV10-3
CAIRPSEKLFF
TGTGCCATCAGGCCTTCCGAAAAACTGTTTTTT
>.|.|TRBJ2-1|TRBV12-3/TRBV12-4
CASSLGPSPGEQFF
TGTGCCAGCAGTTTGGGACCCTCCCCCGGAGAGCAGTTCTTC
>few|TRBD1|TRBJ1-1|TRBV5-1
CASSLRSQGVNTEAFF
TGCGCCAGCAGCCTGAGGTCACAGGGGGTGAACACTGAAGCTTTCTTT
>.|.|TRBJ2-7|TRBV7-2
CASSPLRNEQYF
TGTGCCAGCAGCCCCCTGAGGAACGAGCAGTACTTC
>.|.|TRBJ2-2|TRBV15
CATRTRGTPNTGELFF
TGTGCCACGAGAACCCGAGGAACCCCGAACACCGGGGAGCTGTTTTTT
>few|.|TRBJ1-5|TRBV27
CASSLEGMGNQPQHF
TGTGCCAGCAGTTTGGAGGGGATGGGCAATCAGCCCCAGCATTTT
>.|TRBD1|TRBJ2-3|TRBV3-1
CASSQQGANTQYF
TGTGCCAGCAGCCAGCAGGGGGCGAATACGCAGTATTTT
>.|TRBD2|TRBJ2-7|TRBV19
CASSALAGGAYEQYF
TGTGCCAGTAGTGCCTTAGCGGGAGGGGCCTACGAGCAGTACTTC
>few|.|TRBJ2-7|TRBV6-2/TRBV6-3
CASGLYRDGLVYEQYF
TGTGCCAGCGGACTCTACCGGGACGGGTTAGTCTACGAGCAGTACTTC
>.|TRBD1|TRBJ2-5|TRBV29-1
CSVEPGTGGGETQYF
TGCAGCGTTGAACCAGGGACAGGGGGCGGGGAGACCCAGTACTTC
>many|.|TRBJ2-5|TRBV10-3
CAISEVSGAGETQYF
TGTGCCATCAGTGAGGTCTCAGGGGCTGGAGAGACCCAGTACTTC
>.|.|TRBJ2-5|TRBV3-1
CASSHVLRRETQYF
TGTGCCAGCAGCCATGTCCTACGGCGGGAGACCCAGTACTTC
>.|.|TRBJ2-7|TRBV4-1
CASSSIRSSYEQYF
TGCGCCAGCAGCTCGATTCGAAGCTCCTACGAGCAGTACTTC
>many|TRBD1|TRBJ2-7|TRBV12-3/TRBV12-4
CASSGGQGFYEQYF
TGTGCCAGCAGCGGGGGACAGGGTTTCTACGAGCAGTACTTC
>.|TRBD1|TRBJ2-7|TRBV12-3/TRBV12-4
CASSYLDRVYEQYF
TGTGCCAGCAGTTACCTTGACAGGGTCTACGAGCAGTACTTC